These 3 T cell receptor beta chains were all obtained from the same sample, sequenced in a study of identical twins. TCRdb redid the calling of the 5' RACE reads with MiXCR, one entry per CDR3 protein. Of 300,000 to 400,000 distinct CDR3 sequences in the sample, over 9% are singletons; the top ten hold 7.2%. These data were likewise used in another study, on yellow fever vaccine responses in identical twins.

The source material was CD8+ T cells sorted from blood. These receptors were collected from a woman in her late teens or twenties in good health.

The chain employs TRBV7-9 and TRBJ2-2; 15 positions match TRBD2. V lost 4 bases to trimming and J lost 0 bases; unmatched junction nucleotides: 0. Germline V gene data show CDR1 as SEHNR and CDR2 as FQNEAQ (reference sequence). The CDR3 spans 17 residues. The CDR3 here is CASSWTSGRANTGELFF. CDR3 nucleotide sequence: TGTGCCAGCAGCTGGACTAGCGGGAGGGCGAACACCGGGGAGCTGTTTTTT.

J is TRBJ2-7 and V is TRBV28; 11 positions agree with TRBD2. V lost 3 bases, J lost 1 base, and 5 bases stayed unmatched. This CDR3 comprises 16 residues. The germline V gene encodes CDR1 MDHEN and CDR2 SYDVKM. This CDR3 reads CASSFSGTSGSYEQYF. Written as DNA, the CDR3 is TGTGCCAGCAGTTTTTCCGGGACTAGCGGTTCCTACGAGCAGTACTTC.

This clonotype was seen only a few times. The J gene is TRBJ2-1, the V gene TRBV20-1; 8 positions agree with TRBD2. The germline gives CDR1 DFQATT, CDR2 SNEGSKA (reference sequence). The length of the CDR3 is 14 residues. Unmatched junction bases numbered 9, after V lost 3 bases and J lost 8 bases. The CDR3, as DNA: TGCAGTGCTAGCAGAGCGGGAGTTGACGATGAGCAGTTCTTC. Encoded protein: CSASRAGVDDEQFF.